This T cell receptor beta chain was sequenced during a study of T-cell memory formation after mild COVID-19. Study overall: For the most part, TCR clusters were specific to one donor.

Constant-segment primers were used for 5'RACE, and the resulting TCR alpha and TCR beta cDNA libraries carried sample barcodes and UMIs. TCRdb re-derived calls from the 5' RACE reads in MiXCR, one entry per CDR3 protein. Of about 250,000 distinct CDR3 sequences listed, 15% are singletons. In this sample, this clonotype turned up a few times. What it binds is unknown. Regarding the study as a whole: In pre-infection memory, a portion of responding clones appeared, which suggested that cross-reactive memory joined. Later expanders leaned CD4+, whereas clones that contracted between day 15 and 85 were balanced CD4/CD8.

Trimming stripped 0 bases from V and 12 bases from J, with 5 bases between. The V gene's germline CDR1 is DFQATT and CDR2 SNEGSKA (reference sequence). The CDR3 runs 9 residues. Sequenced material: PBMCs or a T cell subset sorted from them (not recorded which). The clonotype comes from an adult woman who had mild COVID-19 (a few samples of this study predate the infection). Cell type and time point are not known. The V call is TRBV20-1, the J call TRBJ1-2; D remains ambiguous. Here the CDR3 DNA reads TGCAGTGCTAGAGAGGAGAACACCTTC. This translates into CSAREENTF.